The 24 T cell receptor beta chains reported below all come from one sample, sequenced in a study of cytomegalovirus exposure and HLA in healthy donors. The PCR ran on 60 Vbeta and 13 Jbeta primers. Measured with immunoSEQ multiplex PCR; TCRdb has only the in-frame clones, and not every one. The sample has some 200,000 clones; 70% to 80% are singletons. The sequenced sample consisted of PBMCs. The receptor source for this set is a man aged 40-49 years in good health and CMV-seronegative.

The genes are TRBV5-6 and TRBJ1-1, with D possibly TRBD1 on 6 matching bases. Germline values: CDR1 SGHDT, CDR2 YYEEEE. This CDR3 spans 12 amino acids. The V and J ends lost 0 bases and 12 bases respectively, with 12 bases between them. The CDR3 DNA reads as TGTGCCAGCAGCTTGGCCGGGGGGCCGTCTTTCTTT. This translates into CASSLAGGPSFF. Drawing the rest from reference TRBV5-6 and TRBJ1-1, the complete variable domain is DAGVTQSPTHLIKTRGQQVTLRCSPKSGHDTVSWYQQALGQGPQFIFQYYEEEERQRGNFPDRFSGHQFPNYSSELNVNALLLGDSALYLCASSLAGGPSFFGQGTRLTVV.

V and J are TRBV5-1 and TRBJ2-7; 8 bases are shared with TRBD2. This CDR3 comprises 14 residues. CDR1 SGHRS and CDR2 YFSETQ come from the germline V gene. The ends lost 0 bases at V and 6 bases at J; junction bases unmatched: 5. CDR3 sequence: CASSLGREGGEQYF. Written as DNA, the CDR3 is TGCGCCAGCAGCTTGGGCCGGGAGGGGGGCGAGCAGTACTTC.

J is TRBJ2-7 and V is TRBV13, with 9 bases that match TRBD2. The CDR3 runs to 14 residues. V shed 0 bases, J shed 4 bases, and the junction held 1 base outside the gene matches. Germline CDR1 PRHDT, CDR2 FYEKMQ (reference sequence). The CDR3 loop is CASSLGLAGYEQYF. CDR3 DNA sequence: TGTGCCAGCAGCTTAGGACTAGCGGGTTACGAGCAGTACTTC.

The chain carries TRBV6-5 and TRBJ1-2, with D hard to call. Germline-derived CDR1 and CDR2 are MNHEY and SVGAGI. The V gene lost 6 bases and the J gene lost 1 base, with 9 bases spanning the gap. This CDR3 has 13 residues. The CDR3 sequence is CASRLQDNYGYTF. In DNA form, the CDR3 reads TGTGCCAGCAGGTTACAAGATAACTATGGCTACACCTTC.

This rearrangement joins TRBV18 to TRBJ2-3; D not resolved. There are 14 residues in the CDR3. Germline assignment: CDR1 KGHSH and CDR2 LQKENI. Deletions cut 0 bases from V and 4 bases from J, with 8 bases between. This CDR3 reads CASSPPARADTQYF. CDR3 coding DNA: TGTGCCAGCTCACCACCTGCAAGAGCAGATACGCAGTATTTT.

V is TRBV10-3 and J is TRBJ2-7, with 9 bases lining up with TRBD2. This CDR3 is built from 14 residues. Germline V gene data show CDR1 as ENHRY and CDR2 as SYGVKD. The J segment lost 2 bases and the V segment lost 7 bases, leaving 6 bases of the junction unmatched. The CDR3 DNA sequence: TGTGCCATCAATAGACTAGCGGAGCCCTACGAGCAGTACTTC. Its translation: CAINRLAEPYEQYF.

This chain uses TRBV4-2 with TRBJ1-3; D possibly corresponds to TRBD1 (5 bases). There are 14 residues in the CDR3. Germline V gene sequence: CDR1 LGHNA, CDR2 YNFKEQ. V was pared by 1 base and J by 2 bases, with 6 bases between. The CDR3 spells CASSQGGAGNTIYF. CDR3 coding DNA: TGTGCCAGCAGCCAAGGGGGGGCTGGAAACACCATATATTTT.

This clone was seen once. The V gene is TRBV29-1, the J gene TRBJ2-7; TRBD1 matches at 7 bases. This CDR3 is 15 amino acids long. Trimming cost V 3 bases and J 2 bases; bases outside gene matches: 10. Germline V gives CDR1 SQVTM, CDR2 ANQGSEA. CDR3 coding DNA: TGCAGCGTTGATAGTCCCGGGACAGCTACCTACGAGCAGTACTTC. It encodes CSVDSPGTATYEQYF.

V is TRBV5-1 and J is TRBJ2-5; no firm D call. Germline lookup yields CDR1 SGHRS and CDR2 YFSETQ. The CDR3 sequence is 14 residues long. Trimming shortened V by 4 bases and J by 5 bases, and 15 bases separated the two germline ends. CDR3 sequence reads: CASSPGPFGETQYF. The CDR3 region has the DNA TGCGCCAGCAGCCCCGGCCCATTCGGGGAGACCCAGTACTTC.

This chain joins TRBV5-1 and TRBJ2-2, with D maybe TRBD1 (7 bases). Per the germline V gene, CDR1 is SGHRS and CDR2 is YFSETQ. The V gene lost 3 bases and the J gene lost 7 bases, with 31 bases spanning the gap. CDR3 length: 20 residues. CDR3 coding DNA: TGCGCCAGCAGCTCCGAGGTTGGAGGGGGCCCCCCAGGGAAGGTCGGGGAGCTGTTTTTT. This codes for CASSSEVGGGPPGKVGELFF.

The chain combines TRBV5-5 with TRBJ2-3; the match to TRBD2 covers 9 bases. Germline CDR1 reads SGHKS; CDR2 reads YYEKEE (reference sequence). This CDR3 region has 14 residues. V shed 1 base, J shed 7 bases, and the junction held 4 bases outside the gene matches. This CDR3 is CASSLLAGSHTQYF. The CDR3 DNA sequence: TGTGCCAGCAGCTTGCTAGCGGGATCGCATACGCAGTATTTT.

The genes are TRBV2 and TRBJ2-3; unclear D gene. The V and J ends lost 3 bases and 10 bases respectively, with 11 bases between them. CDR1 and CDR2 (germline): SNHLY, FYNNEI. There are 12 residues in the CDR3. The CDR3 DNA is TGTGCCAGCAGTGAGAGTCTTATCGCGCAGTATTTT. It yields the protein CASSESLIAQYF.

The gene calls are TRBV5-1 and TRBJ1-4; 8 nucleotides align to TRBD1. This CDR3 spans 14 amino acids. Germline-derived CDR1 and CDR2 are SGHRS and YFSETQ. V shed 2 bases and J 7 bases; nucleotides not matched to a gene: 4. CDR3 bases: TGCGCCAGCAGCTTTGGACAGGGTGGTGAAAAACTGTTTTTT. It specifies CASSFGQGGEKLFF.

This chain links TRBV2 with TRBJ2-7; a weak D match, TRBD1 (6 bases). Germline CDR1 SNHLY, CDR2 FYNNEI. The V gene lost 3 bases and the J gene lost 0 bases, with 9 bases spanning the gap. This CDR3 has 14 residues. The CDR3 DNA is TGTGCCAGCAGTGAGGGGACACTCTCCTACGAGCAGTACTTC. As protein: CASSEGTLSYEQYF.

V usage is TRBV2 and J usage is TRBJ1-2, with unresolved D. Germline V lookup: CDR1 SNHLY, CDR2 FYNNEI. Trimming cost V 4 bases and J 2 bases, with 11 bases left between them. This CDR3 has 14 amino acids. The CDR3 sequence: CASSALPGNYGYTF. The CDR3 DNA reads as TGTGCCAGCAGTGCCCTTCCGGGGAACTATGGCTACACCTTC.

There are a few counts of this clone. This sequence joins TRBV4-1 and TRBJ1-4; TRBD1 matches 7 bases. The V gene's germline CDR1 is MGHRA and CDR2 YSYEKL. The junction had 3 bases not matched to a gene; V was cut back by 1 base and J by 1 base. This CDR3 has 16 residues. CDR3: CASSQGAGGTNEKLFF. The CDR3 bases are TGCGCCAGCAGCCAAGGAGCAGGGGGAACTAATGAAAAACTGTTTTTT.

V usage is TRBV11-3 and J usage is TRBJ2-2; possible D gene TRBD2, 5 bases. The germline CDR1 and CDR2 sequences are SGHNT and YENEEA. The CDR3 is 17 residues long. With 1 base removed from V and 0 bases from J, the gap between germline ends came to 12 bases. The DNA of the CDR3 is TGTGCCAGCAGCTTAGCTTATGGACTGGCGAACACCGGGGAGCTGTTTTTT. It codes for CASSLAYGLANTGELFF.

CDR3 protein: CASSLGQGAIDPTDTQYF. The CDR3 DNA sequence: TGTGCCAGCAGCCTTGGACAGGGGGCCATAGATCCCACAGATACGCAGTATTTT. This rearrangement joins TRBV4-2 to TRBJ2-3; 11 nucleotides line up with TRBD1. CDR1 is LGHNA, CDR2 YNFKEQ, per germline. J was trimmed by 2 bases and V by 4 bases; bases with no gene match: 11. This CDR3 has 18 amino acids.

The chain employs TRBV4-1 and TRBJ2-3; 9 bases line up with TRBD2. The CDR3 contains 19 residues. CDR1 and CDR2 (germline): MGHRA, YSYEKL. V shed 1 base and J 0 bases; nucleotides not matched to a gene: 11. The CDR3 DNA is TGCGCCAGCAGCCAAGGGAGGACTAGCGAAACTTTTAGCACAGATACGCAGTATTTT. The encoded protein is CASSQGRTSETFSTDTQYF.

The chain uses TRBV2 and TRBJ2-7; 7 positions agree with TRBD1. Germline CDR1 SNHLY, CDR2 FYNNEI. The trim removed 6 bases at V and 2 bases at J, leaving 4 bases unmatched. The CDR3 spans 13 residues. Here the CDR3 reads CASSRDSPYEQYF. The CDR3 nucleotides are TGTGCCAGCAGCCGGGACAGCCCCTACGAGCAGTACTTC.

This clone was picked up a small number of times. The V and J genes are TRBV6-1 and TRBJ1-4; 7 nucleotides match TRBD1. The ends lost 6 bases at V and 8 bases at J; junction bases unmatched: 9. The CDR3 totals 14 residues. Germline assignment: CDR1 MNHNS and CDR2 SASEGT. CDR3 sequence reads: CASRAGTAGEKLFF. CDR3 nucleotide sequence: TGTGCCAGCAGGGCCGGGACAGCGGGCGAAAAACTGTTTTTT.

This clone was seen only once. The genes are TRBV7-9 and TRBJ2-6; D is uncertain. Germline values: CDR1 SEHNR, CDR2 FQNEAQ (reference sequence). V was clipped by 7 bases and J by 2 bases, with 9 bases between them. The CDR3 contains 14 residues. CDR3 amino acids: CASKESAGANVLTF. The CDR3 DNA sequence: TGTGCCAGCAAAGAATCAGCTGGGGCCAACGTCCTGACTTTC.

V is TRBV4-2 and J is TRBJ2-3; D may be TRBD2 (5 bases). Between the trimmed V and J ends, which lost 0 bases and 2 bases, there was a span of 6 bases. The CDR3 runs 14 residues. The germline gives CDR1 LGHNA, CDR2 YNFKEQ. For the CDR3, the DNA is TGTGCCAGCAGCCAAGAACGGGACACAGATACGCAGTATTTT. Its translation: CASSQERDTDTQYF.

The rearrangement joins TRBV19 to TRBJ2-1, with D possibly being TRBD2 (6 bases). Trimming pared 3 bases from V and 0 bases from J, leaving 12 bases between. The CDR3 runs to 16 residues. Germline CDR1 LNHDA, CDR2 SQIVND (reference sequence). CDR3 nucleotide sequence: TGTGCCAGTAGTATTCGGGGGTCCTACTCCTACAATGAGCAGTTCTTC. Protein product: CASSIRGSYSYNEQFF.